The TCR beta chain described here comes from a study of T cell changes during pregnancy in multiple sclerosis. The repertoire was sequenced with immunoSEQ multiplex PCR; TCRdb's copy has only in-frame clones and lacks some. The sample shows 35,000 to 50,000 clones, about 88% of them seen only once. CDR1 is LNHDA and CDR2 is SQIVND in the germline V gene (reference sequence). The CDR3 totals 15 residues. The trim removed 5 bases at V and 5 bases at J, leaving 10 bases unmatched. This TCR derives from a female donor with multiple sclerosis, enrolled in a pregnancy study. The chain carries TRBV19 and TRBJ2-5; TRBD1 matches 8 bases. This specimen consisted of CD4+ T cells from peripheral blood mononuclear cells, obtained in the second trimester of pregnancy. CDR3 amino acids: CASSSDRGVGETQYF. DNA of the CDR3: TGTGCCAGTAGTTCCGACAGGGGCGTTGGGGAGACCCAGTACTTC.